The 9 T cell receptor beta chains given below trace back to one sample, sequenced in a study of regulatory T cells in long-lasting Graves disease. Time point: newly diagnosed GD, antithyroid drugs for less than 3 months. Making the TCR library involved RNA that had been extracted from PBMCs. Construction of TCR beta libraries relied on iRepertoire HTBI primers and on Arm-PCR targeting CDR3 regions. Using its own MiXCR run on the multiplex PCR reads, TCRdb lists one record per CDR3 protein. This table holds about half a million distinct CDR3 sequences, 12% found once. The same data also went into a second study, on T cells in Graves' hyperthyroidism and ophthalmopathy.

The sequences come from peripheral blood mononuclear cells (PBMCs), collected at new diagnosis, from a patient treated with antithyroid drugs. These receptors all stem from a woman in her 30s with Graves disease.

As to this clonotype: A far more abundant clone sits one base away, making this likely a read error. The chain has TRBV11-2 and TRBJ2-3; D tentatively fits TRBD1 or TRBD2 (5 bases each). The DNA end is a closer match to TRBJ2-1, so the J assignment may be wrong. This CDR3 contains 15 residues. Germline values: CDR1 SGHAT, CDR2 FQNNGV. The CDR3 sequence is CASSLLVRRGNGQFF. In DNA form, the CDR3 reads TGTGCCAGCAGCCTACTAGTGCGACGGGGCAATGGGCAGTTCTTC.

This clonotype was recorded many times. This chain joins TRBV7-9 and TRBJ2-7, with D unresolved. In germline, CDR1 is SEHNR, CDR2 FQNEAQ (reference sequence). Trimming removed 6 bases at V and 0 bases at J, with 9 bases between. The CDR3 loop spans 13 amino acids. The DNA of the CDR3 is TGTGCCAGCAGATCACTGGACTCCTACGAGCAGTACTTC. Protein sequence: CASRSLDSYEQYF. Full variable domain (rest looked up from reference TRBV7-9 and TRBJ2-7): DTGVSQNPRHKITKRGQNVTFRCDPISEHNRLYWYRQTLGQGPEFLTYFQNEAQLEKSRLLSDRFSAERPKGSFSTLEIQRTEQGDSAMYLCASRSLDSYEQYFGPGTRLTVT.

This clonotype was detected ten times or more. The rearrangement links TRBV3-1 to TRBJ2-5; perhaps TRBD2 as D (5 bases). Germline V lookup: CDR1 LGHDT, CDR2 YNNKEL (reference sequence). This CDR3 has 15 residues. Trimming took 2 bases from V and 5 from J, leaving 15 bases between them. The CDR3 bases are TGTGCCAGCAGCCAACTCTTCGGGATGGGGGAGACCCAGTACTTC. Translation: CASSQLFGMGETQYF.

This clonotype has more than one count but fewer than ten. J is TRBJ2-7 and V is TRBV6-5; D is ambiguous. Trimming took 4 bases from V and 7 from J, leaving 11 bases between them. This CDR3 has 12 residues. Germline V lookup: CDR1 MNHEY, CDR2 SVGAGI. CDR3 bases: TGTGCCAGCAGTTCCTTTTTAGGGGAGCAGTACTTC. Amino acids: CASSSFLGEQYF.

The sample holds one count of this clonotype. A far larger clone is only one base removed, so a read error is likely. The chain carries TRBV11-2 and TRBJ1-1; D is unclear. The CDR3 is 12 amino acids. Germline V gene data show CDR1 as SGHAT and CDR2 as FQNNGV. The CDR3, as DNA: TGTGCCAGCAGGGGGTTTAACACTGAAGTTTTCTTT. Protein product: CASRGFNTEVFF.

The chain recombines TRBV3-1 with TRBJ1-2, with D perhaps TRBD1 (6 bases). Germline V lookup: CDR1 LGHDT, CDR2 YNNKEL (reference sequence). The CDR3 contains 13 residues. Trimming stripped 5 bases from V and 7 bases from J, with 14 bases between. CDR3 loop: CASSAQGFGGYTF. CDR3 sequence (DNA): TGTGCCAGCAGCGCACAGGGTTTTGGTGGCTACACCTTC. The complete variable domain, with remaining parts taken from reference TRBV3-1 and TRBJ1-2, reads DTAVSQTPKYLVTQMGNDKSIKCEQNLGHDTMYWYKQDSKKFLKIMFSYNNKELIINETVPNRFSPKSPDKAHLNLHINSLELGDSAVYFCASSAQGFGGYTFGSGTRLTVV.

This clonotype was counted at least ten times. The V call is TRBV7-9, the J call TRBJ1-1, with D perhaps TRBD1 (6 bases). The CDR3 totals 13 residues. V was shortened by 5 bases and J by 1 base, with 8 bases between the two germline ends. Germline values: CDR1 SEHNR, CDR2 FQNEAQ (reference sequence). The CDR3 spells CASSLDRNTEAFF. For the CDR3, the DNA is TGTGCCAGCAGCCTGGACAGGAACACTGAAGCTTTCTTT.

This clonotype was recorded a few times. The J gene is TRBJ2-3, the V gene TRBV10-2; no clear D gene. CDR3 length: 10 residues. CDR1 WSHSY and CDR2 SAAADI come from the germline V gene. Between the trimmed V and J ends, which lost 8 bases and 3 bases, there was a span of 3 bases. In DNA form, the CDR3 reads TGCGCCAGCCGGACAGATACGCAGTATTTT. Its translation: CASRTDTQYF.

The table lists this clonotype with many counts. For the CDR3, the DNA is TGCAGCGTTGAAGAGGACCGGGGCCTGAGAATGGAGCAGTACTTC. It encodes CSVEEDRGLRMEQYF. This chain links TRBV29-1 with TRBJ2-7; D tentatively reads TRBD1 or TRBD2 (5 bases each). Germline CDR1 SQVTM, CDR2 ANQGSEA. Trimming took 0 bases from V and 7 from J, leaving 19 bases between them. The CDR3 has 15 amino acids.